These 21 T cell receptor beta chains were all obtained from the same sample, sequenced in a study of blood T cell repertoires in COVID-19. Profiled with immunoSEQ multiplex PCR; TCRdb holds only in-frame clones, not every one. The data show around 67,000 clones, with about 90% seen just once and more than 8% held by the top ten. Input material: peripheral blood. All receptors come from a human donor in a cohort sampled during active COVID-19.

This clone was detected only once. This chain links TRBV6-1 with TRBJ1-5, with TRBD1 as a possible D gene (6 bases). The germline V gene has CDR1 MNHNS and CDR2 SASEGT. V lost 3 bases, J lost 4 bases, and 10 bases lay in between. The CDR3 has 14 amino acids. CDR3 DNA: TGTGCCAGCAGTGATCAGGGGCGTAATCAGCCCCAGCATTTT. Protein product: CASSDQGRNQPQHF.

V usage is TRBV5-1 and J usage is TRBJ1-1; tentatively, D is TRBD1 (5 bases). The CDR3 runs 16 residues. V dropped 0 bases and J dropped 4 bases, with 16 bases sitting between them. The V gene's germline CDR1 is SGHRS and CDR2 YFSETQ. This chain's CDR3 is CASSLVSGGASTEAFF. The CDR3 region has the DNA TGCGCCAGCAGCTTGGTGAGTGGCGGGGCCAGCACTGAAGCTTTCTTT. Full variable domain (remainder filled in from reference TRBV5-1 and TRBJ1-1): KAGVTQTPRYLIKTRGQQVTLSCSPISGHRSVSWYQQTPGQGLQFLFEYFSETQRNKGNFPGRFSGRQFSNSRSEMNVSTLELGDSALYLCASSLVSGGASTEAFFGQGTRLTVV.

The rearrangement links TRBV7-2 to TRBJ1-1; D ambiguous. The CDR3 has 14 amino acids. Trimming removed 1 base from V and 10 bases from J, with 16 bases in between. Germline V lookup: CDR1 SGHTA, CDR2 FQGNSA. The CDR3, as DNA: TGTGCCAGCAGCTTAGTTCCGGGTATGTTTGTAGCTTTCTTT. Amino acid sequence: CASSLVPGMFVAFF.

The V and J genes are TRBV11-2 and TRBJ1-2; D gene uncertain. V gave up 0 bases and J gave up 5 bases, with 19 bases separating them. Germline CDR1 reads SGHAT; CDR2 reads FQNNGV. The length of the CDR3 is 17 residues. For the CDR3, the DNA is TGTGCCAGCAGCTTAGATCGAGGGCAAGATCGTGGGTATGGCTACACCTTC. Translation gives CASSLDRGQDRGYGYTF.

V is TRBV7-2 and J is TRBJ2-3; the D is unclear. Per the germline V gene, CDR1 is SGHTA and CDR2 is FQGNSA. The ends were cut back, 5 bases at V and 0 bases at J, with 6 bases in the middle. The CDR3 is 13 amino acids. CDR3 protein: CASSLLSTDTQYF. The CDR3 DNA sequence: TGTGCCAGCAGCCTTCTTAGCACAGATACGCAGTATTTT.

The chain has TRBV30 and TRBJ2-7; TRBD1 agrees at 8 bases. The germline V gene has CDR1 GTSNPN and CDR2 SVGIG (reference sequence). CDR3 length: 11 residues. With V trimmed by 3 bases and J by 12 bases, 7 bases remained unmatched. CDR3 amino acids: CAWRDTGGSYF. The CDR3 nucleotides are TGTGCCTGGAGAGATACAGGGGGTTCGTACTTC. Supplemented by reference TRBV30 and TRBJ2-7, the full variable domain reads SQTIHQWPATLVQPVGSPLSLECTVEGTSNPNLYWYRQAAGRGLQLLFYSVGIGQISSEVPQNLSASRPQDRQFILSSKKLLLSDSGFYLCAWRDTGGSYFGPGTRLTVT.

This chain joins TRBV29-1 and TRBJ2-6; 8 nucleotides agree with TRBD1. Per germline, CDR1 SQVTM and CDR2 ANQGSEA. The CDR3 has 17 residues. Trimming at V came to 6 bases and at J to 3 bases, leaving 13 bases not matched to a gene. In DNA, the CDR3 is TGCAGCGTCGGGGACAGGTTCAGAGGGGTTGGGGCCAACGTCCTGACTTTC. The encoded protein is CSVGDRFRGVGANVLTF.

This clone occurred a few times. This sequence joins TRBV4-3 and TRBJ2-7, with TRBD1 matching over 8 bases. The ends lost 0 bases at V and 5 bases at J; junction bases unmatched: 9. The CDR3 sequence is 16 residues long. CDR1 is LGHNA and CDR2 is YSLEER in the germline V gene. The CDR3 nucleotides are TGCGCCAGCAGCCAAGACACCGGACAGGGTCGGAACGAGCAGTACTTC. The encoded protein is CASSQDTGQGRNEQYF.

A single count supports this clone. The chain recombines TRBV3-1 (or the pseudogene TRBV3-2) with TRBJ1-1; TRBD1 matches 9 bases. The germline V gene has CDR1 LGHDT and CDR2 YNNKEL (reference sequence). The CDR3 is 13 amino acids. The trim removed 5 bases at V and 4 bases at J, leaving 2 bases unmatched. The CDR3 reads CASSGQGTTEAFF. CDR3 DNA sequence: TGTGCCAGCAGCGGACAGGGGACCACTGAAGCTTTCTTT.

This clone is a singleton in its sample. A read error may account for a junction end that differs from germline. J is TRBJ1-1 and V is TRBV6-4; no firm D call. The V gene's germline CDR1 is MRHNA and CDR2 SNTAGT. The CDR3 runs to 15 residues. The CDR3, as DNA: TGTGCCGGCAGTGACTCTTTGCGCCTGAACACTGAAGCTTTCTTT. It translates to CAGSDSLRLNTEAFF.

V and J are TRBV2 and TRBJ2-7, with 9 bases matching TRBD2. This CDR3 has 17 residues. Per germline, CDR1 SNHLY and CDR2 FYNNEI. The ends lost 4 bases at V and 0 bases at J; junction bases unmatched: 10. CDR3 in DNA: TGTGCCAGCAGTGGTCCGACTAGCGGAAAGAGCTCCTACGAGCAGTACTTC. The encoded protein is CASSGPTSGKSSYEQYF.

This clone appeared a single time. The chain is built from TRBV3-1 (or the pseudogene TRBV3-2) and TRBJ1-1, with D unclear. V lost 2 bases and J 5 bases, leaving 15 bases between the germline ends. The CDR3 extends over 15 amino acids. In germline, CDR1 is LGHDT, CDR2 YNNKEL (reference sequence). The CDR3 DNA sequence: TGTGCCAGCAGCCAATCCGGGAGGCGGAATACTGAAGCTTTCTTT. This encodes CASSQSGRRNTEAFF.

This clone was seen once. The CDR3 protein is CASSREGQGYGYTF. Written as DNA, the CDR3 is TGCGCCAGCAGCCGGGAGGGACAGGGATATGGCTACACCTTC. This rearrangement joins TRBV4-1 to TRBJ1-2; 9 nucleotides align to TRBD1. The germline V gene encodes CDR1 MGHRA and CDR2 YSYEKL. J was trimmed by 5 bases and V by 4 bases; bases with no gene match: 5. The CDR3 consists of 14 residues.

The V and J genes are TRBV30 and TRBJ1-4; D not resolved. This CDR3 region has 17 residues. The germline CDR1 and CDR2 sequences are GTSNPN and SVGIG (reference sequence). The ends were cut back, 0 bases at V and 4 bases at J, with 18 bases in the middle. CDR3 loop: CAWSVGVSDGFNEKLFF. DNA of the CDR3: TGTGCCTGGAGTGTAGGTGTAAGCGACGGATTTAATGAAAAACTGTTTTTT.

A few counts support this clone. The J gene is TRBJ2-1, the V gene TRBV11-2, with 9 bases that match TRBD2. V gave up 7 bases and J gave up 0 bases; unmatched junction bases: 10. The germline V gene has CDR1 SGHAT and CDR2 FQNNGV. This CDR3 contains 17 residues. CDR3 residues: CASIKPLRGGSYNEQFF. The CDR3 DNA reads as TGTGCCAGCATCAAACCCCTGCGGGGGGGCTCCTACAATGAGCAGTTCTTC.

The J gene is TRBJ2-7, the V gene TRBV19, with D perhaps matching TRBD2 (6 bases). V shed 9 bases and J shed 0 bases, with 12 bases lying between them. Germline V gene sequence: CDR1 LNHDA, CDR2 SQIVND (reference sequence). The CDR3 runs to 13 residues. The CDR3 region is CASLGRGSYEQYF. The CDR3, as DNA: TGTGCCAGCCTTGGGCGGGGCTCCTACGAGCAGTACTTC.

This rearrangement joins TRBV12-3 or TRBV12-4 to TRBJ2-7; 8 bases are shared with TRBD2. The length of the CDR3 is 12 residues. With 5 bases clipped from V and 6 bases from J, the junction kept 3 bases outside the gene matches. This CDR3 is CASSLGGVEQYF. The CDR3 coding sequence is TGTGCCAGCAGTCTCGGGGGGGTCGAGCAGTACTTC.

CDR3 bases: TGTGCCAGCAGCCGCGACGGGGGGCTATGGACTGAAGCTTTCTTT. Protein product: CASSRDGGLWTEAFF. V usage is TRBV13 and J usage is TRBJ1-1; D might be TRBD1 (6 bases). V shed 5 bases and J shed 5 bases, with 18 bases lying between them. This CDR3 region has 15 residues. Germline CDR1 PRHDT, CDR2 FYEKMQ (reference sequence).

This chain joins TRBV6-4 and TRBJ1-1; 7 positions agree with TRBD1. Germline trimming cut 6 bases from V and 3 bases from J; bases unmatched to any gene: 19. The CDR3 sequence is 18 residues long. CDR1 MRHNA and CDR2 SNTAGT come from the germline V gene. The CDR3, as DNA: TGTGCCAGCAGGGACGGCGGACAGGCCGGGAAATTAGACACTGAAGCTTTCTTT. Translated: CASRDGGQAGKLDTEAFF.

This rearrangement joins TRBV7-9 to TRBJ2-2; the match to TRBD1 covers 10 bases. Unmatched junction bases numbered 5, after V lost 4 bases and J lost 3 bases. The germline gives CDR1 SEHNR, CDR2 FQNEAQ (reference sequence). The CDR3 is 16 residues long. The CDR3 reads CASSSPGQGYTGELFF. Written as DNA, the CDR3 is TGTGCCAGCAGCTCCCCGGGACAGGGGTACACCGGGGAGCTGTTTTTT.

This rearrangement joins TRBV30 to TRBJ1-1; the D is unclear. The CDR3 is 15 residues long. In germline, CDR1 is GTSNPN, CDR2 SVGIG (reference sequence). V was shortened by 2 bases and J by 1 base, with 14 bases between the two germline ends. The CDR3 is CAWSPLVTGNTEAFF. In DNA form, the CDR3 reads TGTGCCTGGAGTCCCCTAGTCACGGGGAACACTGAAGCTTTCTTT.